Sequencing of this TCR beta chain was carried out in a study of metastatic and nonmetastatic thyroid tumors. Study-wide context: The authors compared repertoires across blood and tumor or nodule tissue from malignant and benign thyroid patients. Study-wide findings and caveats: In both blood and tumor samples, TCR beta diversity was reported significantly higher for malignant than benign nodules.

Note on this clone: The antigen is undetermined. One junction end disagrees with the germline gene, perhaps due to a read error.

All patients were untreated before thyroid surgery. The CDR3 is 13 residues long. Germline V gives CDR1 DFQATT, CDR2 SNEGSKA (reference sequence). Methods used by the authors: A classifier for distant metastasis in papillary thyroid cancer was constructed using CDR3 differences observed across clinicopathological groups. Using MiXCR, TCRdb reanalyzed the PCR reads. TCRdb's processing, not the authors', yielded these V and J calls. This sample has around 9,000 clones, with about 40% found just once. Sequenced: tumor tissue. The gene calls are TRBV20-1 and TRBJ1-3; D call uncertain. This sequence originates from a male donor with papillary thyroid cancer or a benign thyroid nodule (not recorded which). Some clones in this sample may be carry-over from other donors' samples. The CDR3 loop reads CSARVSVGNTIYF. The CDR3 DNA sequence: TGCAGCGCTAGGGTATCGGTAGGAAACACCATATATTTT.